Given below is one T cell receptor (beta chain) in context. This entry belongs to a study of control samples from healthy donors and cancer patients. The table came from immunoSEQ multiplex PCR; TCRdb's copy has only in-frame clones and leaves some out. The sample includes more than 75,000 clones, 65% to 85% of them seen just once. The CDR3 is 16 amino acids. The V end was cut by 0 bases, the J end by 0 bases, with 11 bases between. In germline, CDR1 is LGHDT, CDR2 YNNKEL (reference sequence). Sequencing used PBMCs. The V call is TRBV3-1 (or the pseudogene TRBV3-2), the J call TRBJ1-1; a weak D match, TRBD1 (6 bases). This clonotype was obtained from a man in his 70s with lung cancer. CDR3: CASSQEGGLMNTEAFF. In DNA form, the CDR3 reads TGTGCCAGCAGCCAAGAGGGGGGCCTTATGAACACTGAAGCTTTCTTT.